Below, one T cell receptor (beta chain) is given with its context. This clonotype was counted between two and nine times. Its target antigen remains unknown. Within one base of it there is no much larger clone, and no base qualities were kept. These data are taken from a study of blood T cells in healthy people across ages (dated by TCRdb to the mid-2010s). Concerning the study at large: In model experiments, roughly one uniquely barcoded TCR beta cDNA molecule per two T cells was captured by template switching. Using deep sequencing normalized with unique cDNA molecular identifiers, the study measured how TCR beta repertoire diversity changes with age. The donors were split into four age groups: young (average 16 years), middle-aged (over 35), aged (approximately 60) and long-lived (approximately 80). To avoid experimental bias, donors of different ages were distributed randomly across sequencing lanes. Using the same blood draw, the study looked at two additional independent replicas of 1 million unique cDNA reads for two donors, one aged 18 to 30 and the other aged 80 or older.

Overall study outcomes, separate from this receptor: Because the CMV infection status of the donors was unknown, age-related changes in expanded clonotypes may potentially have been confounded. As age increased, observed TCR beta diversity per million T cells dropped in a roughly linear way, and a significant reduction was already evident by age around 41. Estimates of total diversity based on one million sequenced T cells were regarded as lower bounds and as underestimates. The long-lived group showed more naive CD4+ T cells, fewer expanded clones and increased TCR diversity than the aged group, suggesting age selection. Observed TCR beta diversity correlated strongly with the percentage of naive T cells measured by flow cytometry. Bulk unsorted PBMC profiling prevented conclusive comparison of naive and antigen-experienced compartments.

Libraries were made using 5' RACE. The reads were generated on an Illumina HiSeq 2500. A second about 7 to 12 cycle PCR used a sample-barcoded 5' primer and a J-beta primer mix. A unique molecular identifier was introduced onto each TCR beta cDNA molecule by a template-switch 5' adaptor carrying 12 random nucleotides. At least 3 million CDR3-containing paired-end reads were obtained from each sample. The Mint cDNA synthesis kit, primed by a TRBC-specific oligonucleotide, was used to synthesize first-strand cDNA from all RNA. All cDNA was treated with uracil-DNA glycosylase and then went through a first 18-cycle PCR with the universal primers M1SS and BC2_uni_R. On the study's bioinformatics: For normalization, 1 million high-quality reads were randomly selected from each sample, with every read carrying a distinct molecular identifier. Reads with shared molecular identifiers were discarded instead of being binned into consensus sequences. CDR3 identification, clonotype clustering and error correction used MiTCR with a Q25 quality threshold and the strictest error-elimination algorithm. A nonparametric unseen species model with Euler transformation was used to estimate a lower bound on total TCR beta diversity. The public reads were reprocessed in TCRdb via fastp at Q25 and MiXCR, keeping in-frame beta chains. Every distinct CDR3 protein forms one entry, paired with its most common genes and DNA. The V and J calls and clone size come from TCRdb's table, not from the authors' own analysis. The table for this sample lists 550,000 to 800,000 distinct CDR3 sequences; roughly 21% of them were counted only once. The ten largest clones add up to roughly 3.9% of the sample.

Systemically healthy Caucasian individuals from Russia, over 30 in total and aged roughly 6 to 100 years, were included as donors. Each donor gave around 9.9 milliliters of peripheral blood, collected into EDTA-treated Vacutainer tubes. Ficoll-Paque density-gradient centrifugation was used to isolate PBMCs, with at least 7 million obtained per sample. Trizol reagent was used to extract total RNA from PBMCs, with at least 6 micrograms per sample. For every donor, flow cytometry on a PBMC aliquot measured the percentage of naive CD45RAhigh/CD27high T cells. The germline V gene (reference sequence) gives CDR1 as MNHNY and CDR2 as SVGAGI. V loses 6 bases at its end and J loses 3 bases; junction bases beyond the gene matches: 1. The CDR3, cysteine through phenylalanine, is 12 amino acids long. Only the CDR3 part of the read is kept: 36 bases, read in frame from the first base.

Sequences were obtained from blood. This chain is built from TRBV6-6 and TRBJ2-7; the central 8 bases match TRBD1. The receptor comes from a man between 65 and 80 years old in good health. In nucleotide form, the sequence is TGTGCCAGCAGGGGACAGGACTACGAGCAGTACTTC. This is translated as CASRGQDYEQYF.